A selection of T cell receptor beta chains follows, all from one sample in a study of T-cell reconstitution after alpha-beta-depleted transplantation in children. TCRdb reprocessed the PCR reads via MiXCR and lists one record per CDR3 protein. The table includes around 450,000 distinct CDR3 sequences, over 40% detected once. The sample here was PBMCs, taken before TCRalphabeta/CD19-depleted stem cell transplant. The receptors shown here come from a girl aged 2 to 10 with aplastic anemia, due to receive a stem cell transplant. The CDR3 runs from the conserved cysteine through the conserved F or W. Each record gives: V gene, J gene, clone size, D gene, CDR3 DNA, CDR3 protein. The D gene is left open where the match is weak. Size values are once, few and many counts, or a class for expanded clones, and some rows have none.

v_gene: TRBV18; j_gene: TRBJ2-5; abundance: .; d_gene: TRBD1; CDR3nt: TGTGCCAGCTCACCGACAGGGGTCGGGGAGACCCAGTACTTC; CDR3aa: CASSPTGVGETQYF
v_gene: TRBV6-5; j_gene: TRBJ1-2; abundance: .; d_gene: .; CDR3nt: TGTGCCAGCAGTTACCTGGGCGGCTACACCTTC; CDR3aa: CASSYLGGYTF
v_gene: TRBV25-1; j_gene: TRBJ1-4; abundance: .; d_gene: TRBD1; CDR3nt: TGTGCCAGCAGTGAATTCGCCGGGACAGCCTCTGAAAAACTGTTTTTT; CDR3aa: CASSEFAGTASEKLFF
v_gene: TRBV7-8; j_gene: TRBJ2-7; abundance: few; d_gene: .; CDR3nt: TGTGCCAGCAGCTCCCGATCCAGGGGCCTGGGCGAGCAGTACTTC; CDR3aa: CASSSRSRGLGEQYF
v_gene: TRBV5-1; j_gene: TRBJ2-1; abundance: many; d_gene: TRBD2; CDR3nt: TGCGCCAGCAGCCGGACTAGCGGGAGGGCTATCAATGAGCAGTTCTTC; CDR3aa: CASSRTSGRAINEQFF
v_gene: TRBV6-1; j_gene: TRBJ2-7; abundance: .; d_gene: .; CDR3nt: TGTGCCAGCAGTGAAGGCATGATGGTGTACAGGCCCCACGAGCAGTACTTC; CDR3aa: CASSEGMMVYRPHEQYF
v_gene: TRBV2; j_gene: TRBJ2-2; abundance: .; d_gene: .; CDR3nt: TGTGTCAGCAGTGGAGTTTCGGGACTGAACACAGGGGAGCTGTTTTTT; CDR3aa: CVSSGVSGLNTGELFF
v_gene: TRBV12-3/TRBV12-4; j_gene: TRBJ2-3; abundance: many; d_gene: .; CDR3nt: TGTGCCAGCAGTCCGGGCTACGTTGGGGATACGCAGTATTTT; CDR3aa: CASSPGYVGDTQYF
v_gene: TRBV6-2/TRBV6-3; j_gene: TRBJ1-2; abundance: .; d_gene: .; CDR3nt: TGTGCCAGCAGTTACCACGACCTTGGTGGCTACACCTTC; CDR3aa: CASSYHDLGGYTF
v_gene: TRBV18; j_gene: TRBJ1-1; abundance: few; d_gene: .; CDR3nt: TGTGCCAGCTCACCAGCGCGGCAGAACACTGAAGCTTTCTTT; CDR3aa: CASSPARQNTEAFF
v_gene: TRBV7-2; j_gene: TRBJ2-1; abundance: few; d_gene: .; CDR3nt: TGTGCCAGCACAGTAGGCAGGGGGGGGAATGAGCAGTTCTTC; CDR3aa: CASTVGRGGNEQFF
v_gene: TRBV2; j_gene: TRBJ1-5; abundance: .; d_gene: .; CDR3nt: TGTGCCAGCAGTGTTCGGATGGGGGGGTACGGCAATCAGCCCCAGCATTTT; CDR3aa: CASSVRMGGYGNQPQHF
v_gene: TRBV4-1; j_gene: TRBJ2-3; abundance: .; d_gene: .; CDR3nt: TGCGCGAGCAGCCAAGGGGTCTCTATCGCGCCAGATACGCAGTATTTT; CDR3aa: CASSQGVSIAPDTQYF
v_gene: TRBV6-1; j_gene: TRBJ1-5; abundance: .; d_gene: .; CDR3nt: TGTGCCAGCCTTCTATGGAGGGTTGGGAACAATCAGCCCCAGCATTTT; CDR3aa: CASLLWRVGNNQPQHF
v_gene: TRBV7-3; j_gene: TRBJ2-1; abundance: .; d_gene: TRBD2; CDR3nt: TGTGCCAGCAGGGAACTAGCGGGAGGGCCACAGTTCTTC; CDR3aa: CASRELAGGPQFF
v_gene: TRBV5-1; j_gene: TRBJ1-1; abundance: .; d_gene: .; CDR3nt: TGCGCCAGCAGCTTGAACCGATTGCGCGGGTCTGTGAACACTGAAGCTTTCTTT; CDR3aa: CASSLNRLRGSVNTEAFF
v_gene: TRBV7-9; j_gene: TRBJ1-2; abundance: .; d_gene: .; CDR3nt: TGTGCCAGCAGCCCCGAATTCCCCTCTAACTATGGCTACACCTTC; CDR3aa: CASSPEFPSNYGYTF
v_gene: TRBV5-1; j_gene: TRBJ2-3; abundance: once; d_gene: .; CDR3nt: TGCGCCAGCAGCTTGGGGGAGGCTCTTGGTGCAGGAGATACGCAGTATTTT; CDR3aa: CASSLGEALGAGDTQYF
v_gene: TRBV5-4; j_gene: TRBJ2-3; abundance: few; d_gene: TRBD2; CDR3nt: TGTGCCAGCAGCTTGGCGGGGGGGATTACAGATACGCAGTATTTT; CDR3aa: CASSLAGGITDTQYF
v_gene: TRBV25-1; j_gene: TRBJ2-5; abundance: few; d_gene: .; CDR3nt: TGTGCCAGCAGTGAGTGGGGACAAGAGACCCAGTACTTC; CDR3aa: CASSEWGQETQYF
v_gene: TRBV2; j_gene: TRBJ2-7; abundance: .; d_gene: .; CDR3nt: TGTGCCAGCAGAAATAGCGTAGACCACGAGCAGTACTTC; CDR3aa: CASRNSVDHEQYF
v_gene: TRBV7-2; j_gene: TRBJ2-3; abundance: many; d_gene: TRBD2; CDR3nt: TGTGCCAGCATGCTGACTAGCGGTTTGGCGGATACGCAGTATTTT; CDR3aa: CASMLTSGLADTQYF
v_gene: TRBV11-2; j_gene: TRBJ2-3; abundance: few; d_gene: .; CDR3nt: TGTGCCAGCAGCTTATCCGGAAACATAAGATCGACTAGCACAGATACGCAGTATTTT; CDR3aa: CASSLSGNIRSTSTDTQYF
v_gene: TRBV30; j_gene: TRBJ2-1; abundance: .; d_gene: TRBD2; CDR3nt: TGTGCCTGGAGTGTACGGGCTAGCGGGAAGGTTGAGCAGTTCTTC; CDR3aa: CAWSVRASGKVEQFF
v_gene: TRBV29-1; j_gene: TRBJ2-2; abundance: few; d_gene: .; CDR3nt: TGCAGCGTTGCCCCCGGGGGCTGGTCAGCCGGGGAGCTGTTTTTT; CDR3aa: CSVAPGGWSAGELFF
v_gene: TRBV20-1; j_gene: TRBJ2-2; abundance: many; d_gene: TRBD1; CDR3nt: TGCAGTGCTAGACACGGACAGGGGAACACCGGGGAGCTGTTTTTT; CDR3aa: CSARHGQGNTGELFF
v_gene: TRBV7-2; j_gene: TRBJ2-5; abundance: many; d_gene: .; CDR3nt: TGTGCCAGCAGCTTAAACCGGGCAAGGGAGACCCAGTACTTC; CDR3aa: CASSLNRARETQYF
v_gene: TRBV29-1; j_gene: TRBJ2-7; abundance: many; d_gene: .; CDR3nt: TGCAGCGTCCAAAAGGGGGGTGGGGATCTCACCTACGAGCAGTACTTC; CDR3aa: CSVQKGGGDLTYEQYF
v_gene: TRBV18; j_gene: TRBJ2-7; abundance: few; d_gene: .; CDR3nt: TGTGCCAGCTCATCCCGGGACGGGTTTTTAGGCGAGCAGTACTTC; CDR3aa: CASSSRDGFLGEQYF
v_gene: TRBV20-1; j_gene: TRBJ2-7; abundance: few; d_gene: TRBD1; CDR3nt: TGCACCGCTAGCCCGGACAGGGACTACGAGCAGTACTTC; CDR3aa: CTASPDRDYEQYF
v_gene: TRBV4-1; j_gene: TRBJ2-7; abundance: .; d_gene: TRBD2; CDR3nt: TGCGCCAGCAGCCAATTTAGCGGGAGCTCCTACGAGCAGTACTTC; CDR3aa: CASSQFSGSSYEQYF
v_gene: TRBV29-1; j_gene: TRBJ2-5; abundance: .; d_gene: .; CDR3nt: TGCAGCGTTGCAGGGGCGGGAGAGACCCAGTACTTC; CDR3aa: CSVAGAGETQYF
v_gene: TRBV4-1; j_gene: TRBJ1-2; abundance: once; d_gene: .; CDR3nt: TGCGCCAGCAGCCACGTTTTAGAGGATGGCTACACCTTC; CDR3aa: CASSHVLEDGYTF
v_gene: TRBV20-1; j_gene: TRBJ2-3; abundance: .; d_gene: .; CDR3nt: TGCAGTGCGGAGCAGACATTCACAGATACGCAGTATTTT; CDR3aa: CSAEQTFTDTQYF
v_gene: TRBV4-1; j_gene: TRBJ2-5; abundance: .; d_gene: .; CDR3nt: TGCGCCAGCAGCCAAGATCGCCAGCTAGTTGTTCGGGACCAGTACTTC; CDR3aa: CASSQDRQLVVRDQYF
v_gene: TRBV20-1; j_gene: TRBJ2-3; abundance: .; d_gene: TRBD2; CDR3nt: TGCAGTGCTATGACTAGCGGGAGGGTGCGTGAAGATACGCAGTATTTT; CDR3aa: CSAMTSGRVREDTQYF
v_gene: TRBV5-1; j_gene: TRBJ2-7; abundance: .; d_gene: .; CDR3nt: TGCGCCAGCAGCTTGGAGTCGGATCCTTCCTACGAGCAGTACTTC; CDR3aa: CASSLESDPSYEQYF
v_gene: TRBV20-1; j_gene: TRBJ2-3; abundance: .; d_gene: .; CDR3nt: TGCAGTGCCAGGAAGGGTCTAGGTACAGATACGCAGTATTTT; CDR3aa: CSARKGLGTDTQYF
v_gene: TRBV6-1; j_gene: TRBJ2-1; abundance: many; d_gene: TRBD1; CDR3nt: TGTGCCAGCAGACCTTACACCGGGACAGGGGAGAGTGAGCAGTTCTTC; CDR3aa: CASRPYTGTGESEQFF
v_gene: TRBV28; j_gene: TRBJ2-7; abundance: .; d_gene: .; CDR3nt: TGTGCCAGCACCCCTAGTGGGACTGGAAACTACGAGCAGTACTTC; CDR3aa: CASTPSGTGNYEQYF
v_gene: TRBV5-1; j_gene: TRBJ2-1; abundance: .; d_gene: TRBD2; CDR3nt: TGCGCCAGCAGCTTGTGGGGGACTAGCTCCGGCTCTAAGCAGTTCTTC; CDR3aa: CASSLWGTSSGSKQFF
v_gene: TRBV3-1; j_gene: TRBJ2-1; abundance: .; d_gene: TRBD2; CDR3nt: TGTGCCAGCAGTTTGATGCCGCGGGGGGCCGTTCGGTACAATGAGCAGTTCTTC; CDR3aa: CASSLMPRGAVRYNEQFF
v_gene: TRBV2; j_gene: TRBJ2-1; abundance: many; d_gene: TRBD2; CDR3nt: TGTGCCAGCAGTGAAAGGCTGGGACTACAACGGGGAGGGCAGTTCTTC; CDR3aa: CASSERLGLQRGGQFF
v_gene: TRBV29-1; j_gene: TRBJ2-7; abundance: many; d_gene: .; CDR3nt: TGCAGCGTTGAAGATCCCAATAAGGACGAGCAGTACTTC; CDR3aa: CSVEDPNKDEQYF
v_gene: TRBV12-5; j_gene: TRBJ2-7; abundance: .; d_gene: .; CDR3nt: TGTGCTAGACTGGCCGGGAGAACCTACGAGCAGTACTTC; CDR3aa: CARLAGRTYEQYF
v_gene: TRBV7-2; j_gene: TRBJ1-5; abundance: .; d_gene: .; CDR3nt: TGTGCCAGCAGCTCCCAAATGGGGCAAATATACCAGCCCCAGCATTTT; CDR3aa: CASSSQMGQIYQPQHF
v_gene: TRBV5-1; j_gene: TRBJ2-7; abundance: many; d_gene: TRBD1; CDR3nt: TGCGCCAGCAGCCCCGGGGACAGGTCAAGGGTCCACGAGCAGTACTTC; CDR3aa: CASSPGDRSRVHEQYF
v_gene: TRBV14; j_gene: TRBJ2-7; abundance: few; d_gene: .; CDR3nt: TGTGCCAGCAGCCAAGAGCTAGGAACCTACGAGCAGTACTTC; CDR3aa: CASSQELGTYEQYF
v_gene: TRBV5-1; j_gene: TRBJ2-3; abundance: .; d_gene: .; CDR3nt: TGCGCCAGCAGCTTTGGCGGGGACGCAGATACGCAGTATTTT; CDR3aa: CASSFGGDADTQYF
v_gene: TRBV27; j_gene: TRBJ1-6; abundance: .; d_gene: .; CDR3nt: TGTGCCAGCAGTTCCCATGAGGGGTCTTCACCCCTCCACTTT; CDR3aa: CASSSHEGSSPLHF
v_gene: TRBV19; j_gene: TRBJ1-2; abundance: many; d_gene: .; CDR3nt: TGTGCCAGTAGTACCGTCCCGGGCCTAAAACCGACGGGTTATGGCTACACCTTC; CDR3aa: CASSTVPGLKPTGYGYTF
v_gene: TRBV18; j_gene: TRBJ2-7; abundance: .; d_gene: .; CDR3nt: TGTGCCAGCTCTTGGGACAATCTCTACGAGCAGTACTTC; CDR3aa: CASSWDNLYEQYF
v_gene: TRBV9; j_gene: TRBJ1-1; abundance: .; d_gene: TRBD1; CDR3nt: TGTGCCAGCAGCGGGGGGAGGGGGCCGAACACTGAAGCTTTCTTT; CDR3aa: CASSGGRGPNTEAFF